The 5 T cell receptor beta chains given below trace back to one sample, sequenced in a study of Ad26.COV2.S vaccination and SARS-CoV-2 variants. Documented treatment: 19 received Ad26.COV2.S at low or high dose, single or two shots; 5 received placebo; per-sample allocation not given. Sampling occurred on day 63 after the first vaccine or placebo injection. Method: immunoSEQ multiplex PCR; TCRdb's copy keeps in-frame clones and lacks some. Of about 350,000 clones in the sample, around 88% were seen once. The sequenced sample was peripheral blood, obtained in a trial of Ad26.COV2.S vaccine versus placebo. Receptors originate from a person aged 18-65 years who received the Ad26.COV2.S COVID-19 vaccine or a placebo.

The J gene is TRBJ1-2, the V gene TRBV6-1, with no clear D. The V gene lost 3 bases and the J gene lost 1 base, with 6 bases spanning the gap. This CDR3 region has 13 residues. Germline CDR1 reads MNHNS; CDR2 reads SASEGT. CDR3 sequence: CASSDQFNYGYTF. The CDR3 nucleotides read TGTGCCAGCAGTGACCAATTTAACTATGGCTACACCTTC.

The chain combines TRBV28 with TRBJ1-2; 7 bases match TRBD1. This CDR3 has 15 amino acids. The V segment lost 8 bases and the J segment 1 base; nucleotides outside the gene matches: 10. Germline V gene data show CDR1 as MDHEN and CDR2 as SYDVKM. DNA of the CDR3: TGTGCCAGCCGGCGCGCGAGACAGGGTAACTATGGCTACACCTTC. It is translated as CASRRARQGNYGYTF.

The chain carries TRBV11-2 and TRBJ2-2; D not certain. This CDR3 is 13 amino acids long. V was trimmed by 2 bases and J by 6 bases, leaving 7 bases between them. Per germline, CDR1 SGHAT and CDR2 FQNNGV. The CDR3 loop is CASSLSYPGELFF. The CDR3 DNA reads TGTGCCAGCAGCTTATCATACCCCGGGGAGCTGTTTTTT.

The V and J genes are TRBV2 and TRBJ2-5; D is undetermined. Germline CDR1 SNHLY, CDR2 FYNNEI. Trimming cost V 3 bases and J 4 bases, with 9 bases left between them. This CDR3 spans 13 amino acids. Here the CDR3 DNA reads TGTGCCAGCAGTGATCCCCAGACAGAGACCCAGTACTTC. Protein product: CASSDPQTETQYF. Variable domain in full (rest from reference TRBV2 and TRBJ2-5): EPEVTQTPSHQVTQMGQEVILRCVPISNHLYFYWYRQILGQKVEFLVSFYNNEISEKSEIFDDQFSVERPDGSNFTLKIRSTKLEDSAMYFCASSDPQTETQYFGPGTRLLVL.

Here the CDR3 reads CASSDGALTDTQYF. For the CDR3, the DNA is TGTGCCAGCAGTGACGGAGCCCTCACAGATACGCAGTATTTT. The V call is TRBV2, the J call TRBJ2-3, with D unresolved. CDR1 and CDR2 from the germline V gene are SNHLY and FYNNEI. The V and J ends lost 3 bases and 2 bases respectively, with 9 bases between them. This CDR3 has 14 amino acids.